Each of the 26 T cell receptor beta chains below was sequenced from the same sample in a study of TIL therapy for anti-PD-1-resistant metastatic lung cancer. The time point denotes: pre-treatment sample, taken before nivolumab and TIL therapy. The libraries were made with immunoSEQ v3. Data came from immunoSEQ multiplex PCR; TCRdb stores just in-frame clones and leaves some out. The sample holds around 21,000 clones, around three quarters seen once. Material: blood, obtained at baseline. The receptors were gathered from a person aged 25 to 85 with non-small cell lung cancer.

This clone was seen a handful of times. J is TRBJ1-2 and V is TRBV29-1; maybe TRBD1 (5 bases). Germline V CDR1 and CDR2: SQVTM, ANQGSEA. The CDR3 totals 12 residues. Trimming removed 3 bases from V and 7 bases from J, with 12 bases in between. CDR3 residues: CSVEFAGTGYTF. The CDR3 nucleotides are TGCAGCGTTGAGTTTGCTGGGACTGGCTACACCTTC.

This clone showed up just a few times. This chain links TRBV10-1 with TRBJ2-5; 9 positions match TRBD2. There are 17 residues in the CDR3. With V trimmed by 3 bases and J by 5 bases, 13 bases remained unmatched. In germline, CDR1 is WNHNN, CDR2 SYGVQD (reference sequence). CDR3 coding DNA: TGCGCCAGCAGTGATCTACCGGGACTAGCAGGCCAGGAGACCCAGTACTTC. This sequence encodes CASSDLPGLAGQETQYF.

This chain connects TRBV7-3 to TRBJ2-1; TRBD1 agrees at 9 bases. CDR3 length: 15 residues. Germline trimming cut 6 bases from V and 2 bases from J; bases unmatched to any gene: 5. Germline V gene lookup returns CDR1 SGHTA and CDR2 FQGTGA. This chain's CDR3 is CASRAGTGPYNEQFF. CDR3 sequence (DNA): TGTGCCAGCAGGGCCGGGACAGGGCCCTACAATGAGCAGTTCTTC.

The gene calls are TRBV5-1 and TRBJ2-2, with 7 bases aligning to TRBD2. J was trimmed by 1 base and V by 3 bases; bases with no gene match: 3. CDR1 and CDR2 from the germline V gene are SGHRS and YFSETQ. The CDR3 has 15 residues. The CDR3 protein is CASSWGGENTGELFF. In DNA, the CDR3 is TGCGCCAGCAGCTGGGGAGGGGAGAACACCGGGGAGCTGTTTTTT.

This clone was counted only a few times. The chain carries TRBV5-1 and TRBJ1-6, with 7 bases aligning to TRBD1. V was clipped by 5 bases and J by 7 bases; unmatched bases: 12. CDR1 SGHRS and CDR2 YFSETQ come from the germline V gene. This CDR3 has 16 residues. The CDR3 DNA is TGCGCCAGCAGGGAGAACCCGGGACAGATAAATTCACCCCTCCACTTT. Protein product: CASRENPGQINSPLHF.

This chain uses TRBV7-2 with TRBJ2-5, with 8 bases identical to TRBD1. The V gene end was trimmed by 4 bases and the J gene end by 4 bases; junction bases not matched to a gene: 5. The CDR3 consists of 14 residues. CDR1 SGHTA and CDR2 FQGNSA come from the germline V gene. As DNA, the CDR3 is TGTGCCAGCAGCTCCTGGACAGGGAGAGAGACCCAGTACTTC. Amino acids: CASSSWTGRETQYF.

This chain uses TRBV30 with TRBJ1-5, with a possible D match to TRBD1 (5 bases). The CDR3 runs to 13 residues. V lost 1 base and J 1 base, leaving 5 bases between the germline ends. Looked up from germline, CDR1 is GTSNPN and CDR2 is SVGIG (reference sequence). CDR3: CAWSEGSNQPQHF. CDR3 nucleotide sequence: TGTGCCTGGAGTGAGGGGAGCAATCAGCCCCAGCATTTT.

The chain couples TRBV18 to TRBJ1-4; D is ambiguous. V lost 3 bases and J 4 bases, leaving 9 bases between the germline ends. This CDR3 spans 14 amino acids. Germline V gene lookup returns CDR1 KGHSH and CDR2 LQKENI. CDR3 loop: CASSPQRINEKLFF. CDR3 DNA sequence: TGTGCCAGCTCACCGCAACGGATTAATGAAAAACTGTTTTTT.

J is TRBJ2-6 and V is TRBV7-3, with D perhaps TRBD2 (5 bases). This CDR3 comprises 14 residues. Trimming removed 3 bases at V and 2 bases at J, with 5 bases between. Germline CDR1 and CDR2: SGHTA and FQGTGA. The CDR3 nucleotides read TGTGCCAGCAGCTTGAGGGCTGGGGCCAACGTCCTGACTTTC. It is translated as CASSLRAGANVLTF.

CDR3 in amino acids: CASSLEGGGEQYV. For the CDR3, the DNA is TGCGCCAGCAGCTTAGAGGGAGGGGGGGAGCAGTACGTC. The rearrangement links TRBV5-1 to TRBJ2-7; D may be TRBD2 (7 bases). CDR1 and CDR2 from the germline V gene are SGHRS and YFSETQ. V was shortened by 2 bases and J by 7 bases, with 13 bases between the two germline ends. The CDR3 extends over 13 amino acids.

The J gene is TRBJ2-1, the V gene TRBV10-3; tentative D call: TRBD1 (6 bases). This CDR3 region has 16 residues. V was clipped by 6 bases and J by 9 bases, with 24 bases between them. Germline CDR1 ENHRY, CDR2 SYGVKD. CDR3 in DNA: TGTGCCATCAGCGGAAAAGCTGGGACAAGCGCAGGTGAGCAGTTCTTC. It translates to CAISGKAGTSAGEQFF.

V usage is TRBV6-5 and J usage is TRBJ1-2, with unresolved D. CDR3 length: 12 amino acids. V was shortened by 6 bases and J by 6 bases, with 11 bases between the two germline ends. Germline V gene data show CDR1 as MNHEY and CDR2 as SVGAGI. CDR3 nucleotides: TGTGCCAGCAGCGCCGTGCGAAATGGCTACACCTTC. This encodes CASSAVRNGYTF.

The chain combines TRBV6-5 with TRBJ1-1; no firm D call. The CDR3 sequence is 15 residues long. Germline V gene lookup returns CDR1 MNHEY and CDR2 SVGAGI. Trimming took 4 bases from V and 1 from J, leaving 13 bases between them. The CDR3 spells CASSLDRVPNTEAFF. DNA for the CDR3: TGTGCCAGCAGTTTAGACCGGGTCCCGAACACTGAAGCTTTCTTT.

This clone came up once. The chain employs TRBV3-1 (or the pseudogene TRBV3-2) and TRBJ2-6; D unresolved. The CDR3 is 13 residues long. The germline gives CDR1 LGHDT, CDR2 YNNKEL (reference sequence). Trimming left V 7 bases short and J 3 bases short, with 7 bases between. The CDR3 here is CASTRNGANVLTF. The CDR3 bases are TGTGCCAGCACCCGAAATGGGGCCAACGTCCTGACTTTC.

The rearrangement uses TRBV7-6 and TRBJ2-6; D is undetermined. Germline V gene sequence: CDR1 SGHVS, CDR2 FNYEAQ. The CDR3 length is 17 residues. V gave up 3 bases and J gave up 0 bases, with 12 bases separating them. CDR3 sequence reads: CASSFRTPSSGANVLTF. The CDR3 region has the DNA TGTGCCAGCAGCTTTCGGACGCCTAGCTCTGGGGCCAACGTCCTGACTTTC.

This clone has only one observation. The V and J genes are TRBV27 and TRBJ1-2, with D maybe TRBD1 (5 bases). Between the trimmed V and J ends, which lost 10 bases and 1 base, there was a span of 13 bases. The CDR3 contains 13 residues. Germline-derived CDR1 and CDR2 are MNHEY and SMNVEV (reference sequence). CDR3 loop: CATPRGINYGYTF. The DNA for the CDR3 is TGTGCCACCCCACGGGGGATTAACTATGGCTACACCTTC.

In its sample, this clone was seen a few times. V gene TRBV5-1 combines with J gene TRBJ2-3; 8 bases line up with TRBD2. The V segment lost 3 bases and the J segment 8 bases; nucleotides outside the gene matches: 11. Germline CDR1 SGHRS, CDR2 YFSETQ. This CDR3 contains 15 residues. The CDR3 nucleotides are TGCGCCAGCAGCTCCTCGATGGCGGGGGGAGGTACGCAGTATTTT. Translated, it gives CASSSSMAGGGTQYF.

DNA of the CDR3: TGTGCCAGCAGGGGGACTAGCGGATACGAGCAGTACTTC. It yields the protein CASRGTSGYEQYF. The genes are TRBV2 and TRBJ2-7; 11 bases map to TRBD2. Germline assignment: CDR1 SNHLY and CDR2 FYNNEI. With V trimmed by 6 bases and J by 4 bases, 2 bases remained unmatched. The CDR3 covers 13 residues.

The genes are TRBV7-2 and TRBJ2-1; the D gene could be TRBD1 or TRBD2 (7 bases each). CDR3 length: 16 amino acids. CDR1 and CDR2 (germline): SGHTA, FQGNSA. V lost 6 bases, J lost 8 bases, and 23 bases lay in between. The DNA for the CDR3 is TGTGCCAGCAGATACAGGGGCGGGAGCGCGAACGATGAGCAGTTCTTC. As protein: CASRYRGGSANDEQFF.

The chain carries TRBV10-1 and TRBJ2-4; D could derive from TRBD1 or TRBD2 (5 bases each). The CDR3 has 17 residues. Germline V gives CDR1 WNHNN, CDR2 SYGVQD (reference sequence). Trimming stripped 0 bases from V and 3 bases from J, with 15 bases between. The CDR3 spells CASSESPGREDKNIQYF. The CDR3 DNA reads TGCGCCAGCAGTGAGTCCCCAGGGAGAGAGGACAAAAACATTCAGTACTTC.

In this sample, this clone turned up once. The chain employs TRBV7-8 and TRBJ2-4; D is unclear. Germline V gene data show CDR1 as SGHVS and CDR2 as FQNEAQ. The V end was cut by 3 bases, the J end by 2 bases, with 5 bases between. The CDR3 is made up of 13 amino acids. The CDR3, as DNA: TGTGCCAGCAGCTTGGGTCCCAAAAACATTCAGTACTTC. As protein: CASSLGPKNIQYF.

V usage is TRBV5-6 and J usage is TRBJ1-1; 9 nucleotides match TRBD1. The CDR3 has 15 residues. CDR1 and CDR2 (germline): SGHDT, YYEEEE. J was trimmed by 5 bases and V by 3 bases; bases with no gene match: 8. CDR3 nucleotides: TGTGCCAGCAGCTCAACAGGGGGCGCGGGGACTGAAGCTTTCTTT. Amino acids: CASSSTGGAGTEAFF.

This chain connects TRBV3-1 (or the pseudogene TRBV3-2) to TRBJ2-7; 7 bases align to TRBD2. Germline loops: CDR1 LGHDT, CDR2 YNNKEL (reference sequence). The CDR3 is 16 amino acids. The junction had 7 bases not matched to a gene; V was cut back by 1 base and J by 1 base. The CDR3 sequence: CASSQVGQRGSYEQYF. The CDR3 DNA reads as TGTGCCAGCAGCCAAGTGGGTCAGCGGGGATCCTACGAGCAGTACTTC.

The chain uses TRBV7-7 and TRBJ2-1; TRBD2 matches at 7 bases. The V gene's germline CDR1 is SSHAT and CDR2 FNYEAQ (reference sequence). The CDR3 totals 16 residues. V dropped 4 bases and J dropped 0; count of bases not matched to a gene: 6. The CDR3: CASSSVAGTSYNEQFF. The DNA for the CDR3 is TGTGCCAGCAGCTCCGTAGCGGGTACCTCCTACAATGAGCAGTTCTTC.

This clone was detected only a few times. V gene TRBV2 combines with J gene TRBJ2-5; D is unresolved. This CDR3 has 13 residues. Germline-derived CDR1 and CDR2 are SNHLY and FYNNEI. Trimming stripped 3 bases from V and 2 bases from J, with 7 bases between. This chain's CDR3 is CASSEGMQETQYF. CDR3 DNA sequence: TGTGCCAGCAGTGAGGGGATGCAAGAGACCCAGTACTTC.

This clone has a single count. One end of the junction is discordant with germline, which a read error may explain. This rearrangement joins TRBV10-1 to TRBJ2-1; no clear D gene. In germline, CDR1 is WNHNN, CDR2 SYGVQD (reference sequence). The CDR3 spans 14 residues. This chain's CDR3 is CATSPEQADNEQFF. For the CDR3, the DNA is TGCGCCACCAGTCCGGAGCAAGCCGACAATGAGCAGTTCTTC.